The 8 T cell receptor beta chains given below trace back to one sample, sequenced in a study of breast tumors, draining lymph nodes, adjacent tissues. Breast cancer patients provided tissue from their axillary draining lymph nodes. TCRdb re-called the multiplex PCR reads through MiXCR, storing one row per CDR3 protein. The data hold about 230,000 distinct CDR3 sequences, with about 34% observed a single time. The sequencing sample was made of axillary lymph node tissue. Source of these receptors: a female donor with breast cancer. Some clones in this sample may be carry-over from other donors' samples.

This clonotype appeared many times. The rearrangement uses TRBV6-2 or TRBV6-3 and TRBJ2-5, with D perhaps matching TRBD2 (6 bases). This CDR3 comprises 14 residues. V lost 5 bases and J 1 base, leaving 11 bases between the germline ends. In germline, CDR1 is MNHEY, CDR2 SVGEGT. DNA for the CDR3: TGTGCCAGCAGTCCCAGCGGGCTCCAAGAGACCCAGTACTTC. Protein: CASSPSGLQETQYF.

This clonotype appeared many times. The chain recombines TRBV6-2 or TRBV6-3 with TRBJ2-7; 8 positions match TRBD2. From germline, CDR1 is MNHEY and CDR2 SVGEGT. The CDR3 is 13 amino acids. The V gene end was trimmed by 7 bases and the J gene end by 7 bases; junction bases not matched to a gene: 9. The DNA for the CDR3 is TGTGCCAGCACGGGGACTAGTTATTGGGAGCAGTACTTC. Translation gives CASTGTSYWEQYF.

This clonotype was detected many times. This sequence joins TRBV7-2 and TRBJ2-1; D may be TRBD2 (6 bases). The V and J ends lost 4 bases and 7 bases respectively, with 11 bases between them. Germline-derived CDR1 and CDR2 are SGHTA and FQGNSA. This CDR3 is 13 amino acids long. In DNA, the CDR3 is TGTGCCAGCAGCTCCGGGACTGGGAATGAGCAGTTCTTC. It codes for CASSSGTGNEQFF.

The chain has TRBV7-9 and TRBJ2-5, with D possibly being TRBD1 or TRBD2 (5 bases each). Trimming took 8 bases from V and 1 from J, leaving 8 bases between them. This CDR3 is built from 12 residues. Germline V gene sequence: CDR1 SEHNR, CDR2 FQNEAQ (reference sequence). The CDR3: CASGGSQETQYF. In DNA form, the CDR3 reads TGTGCCAGCGGGGGTTCCCAAGAGACCCAGTACTTC. The full variable domain, with the rest looked up from reference TRBV7-9 and TRBJ2-5, is DTGVSQNPRHKITKRGQNVTFRCDPISEHNRLYWYRQTLGQGPEFLTYFQNEAQLEKSRLLSDRFSAERPKGSFSTLEIQRTEQGDSAMYLCASGGSQETQYFGPGTRLLVL.

The table lists this clonotype with many counts. This chain joins TRBV19 and TRBJ1-6, with TRBD1 as a possible D gene (5 bases). With 4 bases removed from V and 8 bases from J, the gap between germline ends came to 12 bases. Germline values: CDR1 LNHDA, CDR2 SQIVND (reference sequence). The CDR3 sequence is 14 residues long. CDR3 sequence (DNA): TGTGCCAGTAGTACCGTCCGGGGGGATTCACCCCTCCACTTT. Protein: CASSTVRGDSPLHF.

This clonotype has a count of ten or more. A read error is possible here, since a much larger clone lies one base away. This sequence joins TRBV20-1 and TRBJ2-3; the match to TRBD2 covers 12 bases. CDR1 is DFQATT, CDR2 SNEGSKA, per germline (reference sequence). J lost 2 bases, V lost 5 bases, and 11 bases had no gene match. This CDR3 is 17 amino acids long. In DNA, the CDR3 is TGCAGTGCTTCTCGACTAGCGGGGGACCGGAACACAGATACGCAGTATTTT. Amino acids: CSASRLAGDRNTDTQYF.

This clonotype came up many times. V is TRBV20-1 and J is TRBJ1-4; 7 nucleotides agree with TRBD1. V shed 3 bases and J 8 bases; nucleotides not matched to a gene: 9. CDR1 and CDR2 (germline): DFQATT, SNEGSKA (reference sequence). CDR3 size: 14 residues. CDR3 loop: CSASRQGSGEKLFF. The DNA of the CDR3 is TGCAGTGCTAGTAGACAGGGAAGCGGCGAAAAACTGTTTTTT.

This clonotype was counted many times. This chain uses TRBV6-5 with TRBJ1-3; tentatively, D is TRBD1 (5 bases). CDR1 and CDR2 (germline): MNHEY, SVGAGI. V was trimmed by 0 bases and J by 2 bases, leaving 8 bases between them. This CDR3 has 15 amino acids. The CDR3 here is CASSYSGGTGNTIYF. In DNA, the CDR3 is TGTGCCAGCAGTTACTCTGGGGGAACTGGAAACACCATATATTTT.